This TCR beta chain was profiled in a study of T-cell memory formation after mild COVID-19. This clonotype turned up a few times. The CDR3 contains 15 residues. Trimming pared 4 bases from V and 1 base from J, leaving 14 bases between. Germline values: CDR1 SGHRS, CDR2 YFSETQ. TCRdb re-called the 5' RACE reads through MiXCR, storing one row per CDR3 protein. The sample has almost 550,000 distinct CDR3 sequences, around 21% seen once. The rearrangement joins TRBV5-1 to TRBJ1-1; D is perhaps TRBD1 (5 bases). This TCR came from an adult woman who had mild COVID-19 (a few samples of this study predate the infection). Cell type and time point are not known. Material for sequencing was PBMCs or a T cell subset sorted from them (not recorded which). The CDR3 loop is CASSEIPGTNTEAFF. The DNA for the CDR3 is TGCGCCAGCAGCGAAATTCCAGGGACGAACACTGAAGCTTTCTTT.